This TCR beta chain emerged from a study of blood T cell repertoires in COVID-19. Overall study context: The samples span acute and convalescent COVID-19 from the United States, Italy and Spain. From T cells, B-cell-depleted T cells, or PBMCs came the material, which was cDNA or gDNA.

In the source study's methods: How many nucleated cells were present was estimated from reference gene primer amplification. Profiled with immunoSEQ multiplex PCR; TCRdb holds only in-frame clones, not every one. The V and J calls and clone size come from that table; D and trimming were worked out from the DNA. Here the sample spans more than 120,000 clones, roughly 80% being singletons. The clonotype originates from a human donor in a cohort sampled during active COVID-19. The sample consisted of peripheral blood.

Written as DNA, the CDR3 is TGTGCCAGCAGTGAAAGGGTAGGGGGGGAATATGGAAACACCATATATTTT. Encoded protein: CASSERVGGEYGNTIYF. The V call is TRBV6-1, the J call TRBJ1-3; a weak D match, TRBD1 (6 bases). In germline, CDR1 is MNHNS, CDR2 SASEGT. The CDR3 totals 17 residues. V was trimmed by 2 bases and J by 3 bases, leaving 17 bases between them.